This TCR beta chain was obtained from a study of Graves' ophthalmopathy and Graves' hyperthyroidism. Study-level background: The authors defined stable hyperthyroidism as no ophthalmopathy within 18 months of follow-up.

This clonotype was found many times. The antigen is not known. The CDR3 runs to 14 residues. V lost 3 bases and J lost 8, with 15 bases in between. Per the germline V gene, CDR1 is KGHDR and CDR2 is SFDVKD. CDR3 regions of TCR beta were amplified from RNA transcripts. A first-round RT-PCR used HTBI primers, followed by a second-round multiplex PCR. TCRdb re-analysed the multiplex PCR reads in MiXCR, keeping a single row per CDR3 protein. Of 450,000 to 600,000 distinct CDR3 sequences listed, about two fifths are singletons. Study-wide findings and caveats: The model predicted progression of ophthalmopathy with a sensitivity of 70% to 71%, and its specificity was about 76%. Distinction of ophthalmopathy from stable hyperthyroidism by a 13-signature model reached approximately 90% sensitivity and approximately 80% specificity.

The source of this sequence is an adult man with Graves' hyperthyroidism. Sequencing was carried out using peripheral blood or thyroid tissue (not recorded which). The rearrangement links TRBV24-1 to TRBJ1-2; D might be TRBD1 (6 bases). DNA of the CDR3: TGTGCCACCAGTGATACTGGGACACCGTGGGGCTACACCTTC. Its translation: CATSDTGTPWGYTF.